This TCR beta chain comes out of a study of T cell clusters in autoimmune cytopenias. The CDR3 consists of 15 residues. TRB was amplified from approximately 250 ng of peripheral blood genomic DNA per sample. TRB was amplified by touch-down multiplex PCR, primer pools A and B combined. TCRdb re-called the multiplex PCR reads; every CDR3 protein appears as one record, without DNA. Recorded for this sample: about 5,000 distinct CDR3 sequences. The same specimen was also included in a second study, on T cell repertoires in aging, cancer and after chemotherapy.

Input material: peripheral blood. The genes are TRBV5-3 and TRBJ2-5; with no DNA, the TCRdb D assignment of TRBD1 cannot be verified. TRBV5-3 is identified as an open reading frame with a role that is uncertain. This receptor was identified in a human donor in good health. The CDR3: CARRGEVWCQETQYF.